This is a list of T cell receptor beta chains from one sample in a study of blood T cell repertoires in COVID-19. Here immunoSEQ multiplex PCR was the method, and the copy in TCRdb shows in-frame clones only, minus some. The sample holds about 250,000 clones, about four fifths seen once. Sample: peripheral blood. The origin of the receptors is a man aged 50 to 59 with active or convalescent COVID-19. The CDR3 runs from the conserved cysteine through the conserved F or W. A D gene is named only where the DNA matches it firmly. Expanded clones are given a class, and other clones once, few, many or no size at all.

>TRBV6-5|-|TRBJ1-1|-
CASRSSGENTEAFF
TGTGCCAGCAGGTCGTCGGGGGAGAACACTGAAGCTTTCTTT
>TRBV23-1|TRBD1|TRBJ2-5|-
CASSQSMGTGVGETQYF
TGCGCCAGCAGTCAATCGATGGGGACAGGGGTCGGGGAGACCCAGTACTTC
>TRBV7-2|-|TRBJ2-5|-
CASSPALGGKTQYF
TGTGCCAGCAGCCCCGCCCTCGGGGGAAAGACCCAGTACTTC
>TRBV3-1/TRBV3-2|TRBD1|TRBJ2-3|-
CASSSQDRGQDTQYF
TGTGCCAGCAGCTCCCAGGACAGGGGACAAGATACGCAGTATTTT
>TRBV30|TRBD1|TRBJ1-1|-
CAWAQGANTEAFF
TGTGCCTGGGCACAGGGGGCGAACACTGAAGCTTTCTTT
>TRBV19|TRBD2|TRBJ2-7|-
CASSRLAGGYEQYF
TGTGCCAGTAGTCGACTAGCGGGGGGCTACGAGCAGTACTTC
>TRBV3-1/TRBV3-2|-|TRBJ1-4|-
CASSQVPVATNEKLFF
TGTGCCAGCAGCCAAGTTCCGGTGGCAACTAATGAAAAACTGTTTTTT
>TRBV7-8|TRBD1|TRBJ1-6|many
CASSGTVDNSPLHF
TGTGCCAGCAGTGGGACAGTCGATAATTCACCCCTCCACTTT
>TRBV29-1|TRBD2|TRBJ2-7|-
CSATSGYEQYF
TGCAGCGCAACTAGCGGCTACGAGCAGTACTTC
>TRBV18|TRBD1|TRBJ1-1|-
CASSPGQGSTEAFF
TGTGCCAGCTCGCCCGGACAGGGGTCCACTGAAGCTTTCTTT
>TRBV4-2|TRBD2|TRBJ2-1|many
CASSLSPDSGGAYNEQFF
TGTGCCAGCAGCCTATCTCCGGATAGCGGGGGGGCCTACAATGAGCAGTTCTTC
>TRBV18|-|TRBJ1-1|few
CASSPGGMNTEAFF
TGTGCCAGCTCACCCGGGGGGATGAACACTGAAGCTTTCTTT
>TRBV2|-|TRBJ1-4|-
CASRGLRAGEKLFF
TGTGCCAGCAGGGGGCTTCGGGCCGGAGAAAAACTGTTTTTT
>TRBV28|TRBD1|TRBJ1-2|few
CASSLGGQANIYGYTF
TGTGCCAGCAGTTTAGGGGGACAGGCGAATATCTATGGCTACACCTTC
>TRBV30|TRBD2|TRBJ2-3|-
CAWSVRRGGPDTQYF
TGTGCCTGGAGTGTACGACGGGGGGGCCCAGATACGCAGTATTTT
>TRBV15|TRBD1|TRBJ2-3|-
CATSRDRGFSDTQYF
TGTGCCACCAGCAGAGACAGGGGGTTCTCAGATACGCAGTATTTT
>TRBV6-4|-|TRBJ2-2|-
CASSDGRVYTGELFF
TGTGCCAGCAGTGACGGCAGGGTTTACACCGGGGAGCTGTTTTTT
>TRBV27|-|TRBJ1-1|-
CASSTRPGYTEAFF
TGTGCCAGCAGTACCAGGCCAGGATACACTGAAGCTTTCTTT
>TRBV6-1|-|TRBJ1-2|-
CASSEVRRAAF
TGTGCCAGCAGTGAGGTTCGCAGGGCTGCCTTC
>TRBV9|TRBD1|TRBJ2-7|-
CASSRGTGKDEQYF
TGTGCCAGCAGCCGAGGGACAGGGAAGGACGAGCAGTACTTC
>TRBV6-5|-|TRBJ2-7|-
CASSPRQSSTYEQYF
TGTGCCAGCAGTCCACGACAGTCTTCCACCTACGAGCAGTACTTC
>TRBV10-3|-|TRBJ2-1|-
CAISELGTGGDNEQFF
TGTGCCATCAGTGAGTTGGGTACAGGTGGTGACAATGAGCAGTTCTTC
>TRBV15|-|TRBJ1-2|-
CATSPQRRLTEGYTF
TGTGCCACCAGCCCCCAGAGGCGCCTGACGGAGGGCTACACCTTC
>TRBV5-1|TRBD1|TRBJ1-5|-
CASSLEGGGNQPQHF
TGCGCCAGCAGCTTGGAAGGGGGCGGCAACCAGCCCCAGCATTTT
>TRBV4-1|TRBD1|TRBJ1-4|-
CASSQEILGQGRSEKLFF
TGCGCCAGCAGCCAAGAAATACTTGGACAGGGCAGAAGTGAAAAACTGTTTTTT
>TRBV5-1|TRBD1|TRBJ2-7|-
CASSPRQGPYEQYF
TGCGCCAGCAGCCCACGACAGGGACCCTACGAGCAGTACTTC
>TRBV4-1|TRBD2|TRBJ2-3|-
CASSQETAGVIGLRDTQYF
TGCGCCAGCAGCCAAGAAACAGCGGGAGTAATTGGACTTCGAGATACGCAGTATTTT
>TRBV29-1|-|TRBJ1-1|-
CSVTTGGAEAFF
TGCAGCGTTACGACAGGTGGGGCTGAAGCTTTCTTT
>TRBV19|TRBD1|TRBJ2-1|-
CASSARTGVNNEQFF
TGTGCCAGTAGTGCTCGGACAGGGGTGAACAATGAGCAGTTCTTC
>TRBV7-9|TRBD1|TRBJ2-6|few
CASSQPPGQGALGANVLTF
TGTGCCAGCAGTCAACCTCCGGGACAGGGGGCGTTAGGGGCCAACGTCCTGACTTTC
>TRBV11-2|TRBD2|TRBJ2-3|-
CASSWNSGGRTDTQYF
TGTGCCAGCAGCTGGAATAGCGGGGGACGCACAGATACGCAGTATTTT
>TRBV5-1|TRBD1|TRBJ2-7|-
CASSDGTGVPYEQYF
TGCGCCAGCAGCGATGGGACAGGGGTACCCTACGAGCAGTACTTC
>TRBV9|-|TRBJ1-1|-
CASSVAARGGTEAFF
TGTGCCAGCAGCGTAGCTGCTAGGGGGGGTACTGAAGCTTTCTTT
>TRBV5-1|TRBD1|TRBJ2-7|-
CASRATGDEQYF
TGCGCCAGCAGGGCGACAGGGGACGAGCAGTACTTC
>TRBV5-5|TRBD1|TRBJ2-1|few
CASSLLGQGTNEQFF
TGTGCCAGCAGCTTGCTGGGACAGGGGACCAATGAGCAGTTCTTC
>TRBV3-1/TRBV3-2|TRBD1|TRBJ1-2|once
CASSQAETGGGYTF
TGTGCCAGCAGCCAAGCAGAAACAGGGGGCGGCTACACCTTC
>TRBV5-1|-|TRBJ2-3|-
CASSFSADTQYF
TGCGCCAGCAGCTTCAGTGCAGATACGCAGTATTTT
>TRBV6-5|-|TRBJ2-7|-
CASTSGLSRWGEQYF
TGTGCCAGCACTTCCGGACTGTCCCGCTGGGGCGAGCAGTACTTC
>TRBV29-1|-|TRBJ2-5|-
CSVAHSQETQYF
TGCAGCGTTGCCCACAGCCAAGAGACCCAGTACTTC
>TRBV9|TRBD1|TRBJ1-1|-
CASSAYRGLDTEAFF
TGTGCCAGCAGCGCGTACAGGGGGCTAGACACTGAAGCTTTCTTT
>TRBV28|TRBD1|TRBJ1-1|-
CASSRLEQGTGTEAFF
TGTGCCAGCAGCCGTCTTGAACAGGGGACGGGCACTGAAGCTTTCTTT
>TRBV27|TRBD2|TRBJ2-6|-
CASSLSAGVSGANVLTF
TGTGCCAGCAGCCTTTCGGCGGGGGTATCTGGGGCCAACGTCCTGACTTTC
>TRBV19|TRBD2|TRBJ2-1|-
CASSIQGSGASEQFF
TGTGCCAGTAGTATTCAGGGTAGCGGGGCGTCTGAGCAGTTCTTC
>TRBV5-1|TRBD1|TRBJ1-5|-
CASSEGQGGQPQHF
TGCGCCAGCAGCGAAGGACAGGGAGGCCAGCCCCAGCATTTT
>TRBV7-8|TRBD2|TRBJ2-2|-
CASSLVWGGDTGELFF
TGTGCCAGCAGCTTAGTTTGGGGAGGGGACACCGGGGAGCTGTTTTTT